The 32 T cell receptor beta chains reported below all come from one sample, sequenced in a study of STAT5B mutations in CD4+ large granular lymphocyte leukemia. Clones were read by immunoSEQ multiplex PCR, and TCRdb kept only the in-frame ones, dropping some. The sample holds around 34,000 clones, around 85% seen once. Sequenced material: CD4+ T cells from blood buffy coats. The receptors were sampled from a human donor in good health.

The chain recombines TRBV20-1 with TRBJ1-2, with D possibly TRBD1 on 6 matching bases. The CDR3 loop spans 11 amino acids. Germline CDR1 DFQATT, CDR2 SNEGSKA (reference sequence). As DNA, the CDR3 is TGCATTCCGGGGGCGGGGGATGGCTACACCTTC. It encodes CIPGAGDGYTF.

The rearrangement uses TRBV11-3 and TRBJ2-2, with 7 bases identical to TRBD2. The CDR3 has 15 residues. V dropped 6 bases and J dropped 1; count of bases not matched to a gene: 5. Per the germline V gene, CDR1 is SGHNT and CDR2 is YENEEA. This CDR3 reads CASSRGGGNTGELFF. The CDR3 DNA reads TGTGCCAGCAGTAGGGGCGGGGGGAACACCGGGGAGCTGTTTTTT.

The CDR3 sequence: CASSQDGEELGYEQYF. The DNA of the CDR3 is TGTGCCAGCAGCCAAGATGGGGAGGAGCTAGGATACGAGCAGTACTTC. This chain uses TRBV4-2 with TRBJ2-7; the D gene is possibly TRBD2 (6 bases). Germline CDR1 LGHNA, CDR2 YNFKEQ. This CDR3 is built from 16 residues. The germline V and J ends were trimmed by 0 bases and 4 bases, with 16 bases remaining between them.

The J gene is TRBJ1-5, the V gene TRBV18; D not certain. The V end lost 2 bases, the J end lost 5 bases, and 7 bases lay between the germline ends. The CDR3 has 13 amino acids. Germline V gives CDR1 KGHSH, CDR2 LQKENI. CDR3 sequence: CASSPGADQPQHF. The CDR3, as DNA: TGTGCCAGCTCACCAGGAGCGGATCAGCCCCAGCATTTT.

The chain employs TRBV28 and TRBJ2-1, with no clear D. The CDR3 has 12 residues. V gave up 4 bases and J gave up 4 bases, with 5 bases separating them. From germline, CDR1 is MDHEN and CDR2 SYDVKM. The chain's CDR3 is CASSSQYNEQFF. In DNA, the CDR3 is TGTGCCAGCAGTTCCCAATACAATGAGCAGTTCTTC.

The table lists this clone with a few counts. The gene calls are TRBV7-2 and TRBJ2-2; 8 bases agree with TRBD2. This CDR3 spans 14 amino acids. Trimming took 8 bases from V and 2 from J; bases not matched to a gene: 4. CDR1 is SGHTA and CDR2 is FQGNSA in the germline V gene. The CDR3 coding sequence is TGTGCCAGCGGGACTAGTTTTAACACCGGGGAGCTGTTTTTT. Translating it yields CASGTSFNTGELFF.

The chain is built from TRBV2 and TRBJ1-1; a weak D match, TRBD1 (5 bases). This CDR3 has 13 residues. Germline V gene sequence: CDR1 SNHLY, CDR2 FYNNEI. V was trimmed by 5 bases and J by 11 bases, leaving 18 bases between them. The chain's CDR3 is CASSHRDPIRAFF. In DNA, the CDR3 is TGTGCCAGCAGTCACCGGGACCCCATCCGGGCTTTCTTT.

V usage is TRBV7-9 and J usage is TRBJ2-1; TRBD1 aligns across 9 bases. Germline V lookup: CDR1 SEHNR, CDR2 FQNEAQ (reference sequence). This CDR3 comprises 16 residues. The V segment lost 5 bases and the J segment 6 bases; nucleotides outside the gene matches: 11. Here the CDR3 DNA reads TGTGCCAGCAGCAAGACCGGGACAGGGAAGGCCAATGAGCAGTTCTTC. It codes for CASSKTGTGKANEQFF.

This clone occurred once. V and J are TRBV13 and TRBJ2-4, with TRBD2 matching 8 bases. The junction had 10 bases not matched to a gene; V was cut back by 5 bases and J by 1 base. Germline values: CDR1 PRHDT, CDR2 FYEKMQ (reference sequence). The CDR3 extends over 17 amino acids. The CDR3 loop is CASSEKFGGEAKNIQYF. CDR3 nucleotides: TGTGCCAGCAGCGAAAAATTCGGGGGGGAGGCCAAAAACATTCAGTACTTC.

The CDR3: CASSNGLRGQETQYF. The DNA for the CDR3 is TGTGCCAGTAGTAATGGGCTACGGGGCCAAGAGACCCAGTACTTC. The genes are TRBV19 and TRBJ2-5; tentative D call: TRBD2 (5 bases). Germline CDR1 and CDR2: LNHDA and SQIVND (reference sequence). This CDR3 is 15 amino acids long. V lost 4 bases, J lost 1 base, and 13 bases lay in between.

The J gene is TRBJ2-2, the V gene TRBV7-9; TRBD1 matches at 9 bases. This CDR3 has 17 residues. The trim removed 5 bases at V and 1 base at J, leaving 8 bases unmatched. The germline CDR1 and CDR2 sequences are SEHNR and FQNEAQ (reference sequence). CDR3 in DNA: TGTGCCAGCAGCGCGACAGGGGGGGGTCGGAACACCGGGGAGCTGTTTTTT. As protein: CASSATGGGRNTGELFF.

The V gene is TRBV30, the J gene TRBJ2-7; 7 bases fit TRBD2. Germline V gives CDR1 GTSNPN, CDR2 SVGIG (reference sequence). V was pared by 5 bases and J by 6 bases, with 4 bases of the junction left unmatched. The CDR3 is 11 residues long. The CDR3 nucleotides are TGTGCCTGGGGTTCGGGGGGCGAGCAGTACTTC. Encoded protein: CAWGSGGEQYF.

The rearrangement links TRBV30 to TRBJ2-2; D is unclear. Germline values: CDR1 GTSNPN, CDR2 SVGIG (reference sequence). This CDR3 is 13 amino acids long. The ends were cut back, 3 bases at V and 8 bases at J, with 13 bases in the middle. CDR3 loop: CAWSPGTTGELFF. In DNA form, the CDR3 reads TGTGCCTGGAGCCCGGGTACCACGGGGGAGCTGTTTTTT.

V gene TRBV7-9 combines with J gene TRBJ2-1; tentatively, D is TRBD2 (6 bases). The V end lost 1 base, the J end lost 6 bases, and 16 bases lay between the germline ends. The CDR3 runs 16 residues. Germline lookup yields CDR1 SEHNR and CDR2 FQNEAQ (reference sequence). CDR3 coding DNA: TGTGCCAGCAGCTTAGGGGGGACTGTCTTATCCAATGAGCAGTTCTTC. This codes for CASSLGGTVLSNEQFF.

The V gene is TRBV7-2, the J gene TRBJ1-2, with D possibly being TRBD1 (6 bases). The CDR3 totals 12 residues. The V end lost 5 bases, the J end lost 5 bases, and 9 bases lay between the germline ends. Germline lookup yields CDR1 SGHTA and CDR2 FQGNSA. CDR3 loop: CASSQGNYGYTF. The CDR3 DNA follows: TGTGCCAGCAGCCAGGGGAATTATGGCTACACCTTC.

The V call is TRBV7-2, the J call TRBJ1-1; no clear D gene. Deletions cut 1 base from V and 2 bases from J, with 8 bases between. The CDR3 length is 14 residues. The V gene's germline CDR1 is SGHTA and CDR2 FQGNSA. CDR3 sequence (DNA): TGTGCCAGCAGCTTAGGAGGGTATAACACTGAAGCTTTCTTT. As protein: CASSLGGYNTEAFF.

V and J are TRBV5-1 and TRBJ2-7; D ambiguous. The CDR3 has 12 amino acids. The V end was cut by 0 bases, the J end by 5 bases, with 6 bases between. The germline V gene encodes CDR1 SGHRS and CDR2 YFSETQ. CDR3 in DNA: TGCGCCAGCAGCTTGGCACTAAACGAGCAGTACTTC. It translates to CASSLALNEQYF. Based on the CDR3 plus reference TRBV5-1 and TRBJ2-7, the full variable domain is KAGVTQTPRYLIKTRGQQVTLSCSPISGHRSVSWYQQTPGQGLQFLFEYFSETQRNKGNFPGRFSGRQFSNSRSEMNVSTLELGDSALYLCASSLALNEQYFGPGTRLTVT.

The chain employs TRBV10-2 and TRBJ1-1; no firm D call. Germline CDR1 WSHSY, CDR2 SAAADI. The CDR3 loop spans 14 amino acids. The V end was cut by 4 bases, the J end by 1 base, with 10 bases between. CDR3: CASSGAPENTEAFF. Here the CDR3 DNA reads TGCGCCAGCAGTGGGGCTCCAGAGAACACTGAAGCTTTCTTT.

CDR3 in DNA: TGTGCTAGTGGCTTTCTCGGGGAGCAGTACTTC. Protein sequence: CASGFLGEQYF. This rearrangement joins TRBV12-5 to TRBJ2-7, with D unresolved. The germline gives CDR1 LGHNT, CDR2 FRNRAP. The CDR3 spans 11 residues. The ends were cut back, 6 bases at V and 7 bases at J, with 10 bases in the middle.

The rearrangement links TRBV14 to TRBJ1-3; D gene unclear. Germline values: CDR1 SGHDN, CDR2 FVKESK. Trimming removed 4 bases at V and 3 bases at J, with 7 bases between. The CDR3 sequence is 13 residues long. For the CDR3, the DNA is TGTGCCAGCAGCCCCCCACATGGAAACACCATATATTTT. Protein sequence: CASSPPHGNTIYF.

There are a few counts of this clone. The V and J genes are TRBV19 and TRBJ1-2; D might be TRBD1 (6 bases). CDR1 LNHDA and CDR2 SQIVND come from the germline V gene (reference sequence). The length of the CDR3 is 13 residues. Trimming took 9 bases from V and 3 from J, leaving 14 bases between them. The CDR3 sequence: CASTLQGHYGYTF. DNA of the CDR3: TGTGCCAGCACTTTACAGGGCCACTATGGCTACACCTTC.

This clone was found a few times. This chain links TRBV6-6 with TRBJ1-4, with D perhaps matching TRBD1 (6 bases). Germline CDR1 MNHNY, CDR2 SVGAGI (reference sequence). This CDR3 has 16 amino acids. Trimming left V 7 bases short and J 2 bases short, with 17 bases between. The CDR3 region has the DNA TGTGCCAGCAACCGAGGGGGGCCTGGCACTAATGAAAAACTGTTTTTT. This gives the protein CASNRGGPGTNEKLFF.

The rearrangement links TRBV15 to TRBJ1-3; no reliable D call. This CDR3 region has 17 residues. V was cut by 0 bases and J by 0 bases, with 12 bases left in between. Germline V CDR1 and CDR2: LNHNV, YYDKDF (reference sequence). This CDR3 is CATSRDHGMSSGNTIYF. The CDR3 DNA sequence: TGTGCCACCAGCAGAGATCATGGAATGAGCTCTGGAAACACCATATATTTT.

This clone was observed a single time. The V and J genes are TRBV29-1 and TRBJ2-5; 8 positions match TRBD2. Per the germline V gene, CDR1 is SQVTM and CDR2 is ANQGSEA. Trimming took 7 bases from V and 4 from J; bases not matched to a gene: 8. The CDR3 is made up of 13 amino acids. The CDR3 region has the DNA TGCAGCGGAGCTTTTCTAGCGGGAGAGACCCAGTACTTC. Translating gives CSGAFLAGETQYF.

The rearrangement uses TRBV9 and TRBJ2-5; 9 nucleotides align to TRBD1. This CDR3 comprises 16 residues. Germline V gene lookup returns CDR1 SGDLS and CDR2 YYNGEE. V was pared by 0 bases and J by 1 base, with 4 bases of the junction left unmatched. DNA for the CDR3: TGTGCCAGCAGCGTAGGGACAGGGGTAGGCCAAGAGACCCAGTACTTC. Amino acids: CASSVGTGVGQETQYF.

The rearrangement links TRBV2 to TRBJ2-1; unclear D gene. The CDR3 length is 13 residues. Germline V lookup: CDR1 SNHLY, CDR2 FYNNEI. V was pared by 7 bases and J by 4 bases, with 11 bases between. The CDR3 DNA sequence: TGTGCCAGCACCGCAGGTTCTTACAATGAGCAGTTCTTC. Encoded protein: CASTAGSYNEQFF.

This clone was seen a few times. The chain recombines TRBV4-3 with TRBJ1-4; 10 nucleotides match TRBD1. Trimming took 4 bases from V and 10 from J; bases not matched to a gene: 9. The germline V gene encodes CDR1 LGHNA and CDR2 YSLEER. The CDR3 sequence is 15 residues long. This CDR3 reads CASSPRGTGVGKLFF. CDR3 coding DNA: TGCGCCAGCAGCCCAAGAGGGACAGGGGTCGGAAAACTGTTTTTT.

The chain links TRBV2 to TRBJ1-2; 10 bases match TRBD1. This CDR3 region has 15 residues. V was pared by 6 bases and J by 8 bases, with 12 bases of the junction left unmatched. The germline V gene encodes CDR1 SNHLY and CDR2 FYNNEI. As DNA, the CDR3 is TGTGCCAGCAGGGTCGGGACAGGGGTTCCAGCCGGCTACACCTTC. It yields the protein CASRVGTGVPAGYTF.

V and J are TRBV7-8 and TRBJ2-2, with 9 positions matching TRBD1. Trimming at V came to 5 bases and at J to 6 bases, leaving 10 bases not matched to a gene. CDR3 size: 16 residues. Germline lookup yields CDR1 SGHVS and CDR2 FQNEAQ. The CDR3 region has the DNA TGTGCCAGCAGCAAGCGACCGGGACAGGGAGCCGGGGAGCTGTTTTTT. Its protein is CASSKRPGQGAGELFF.

J is TRBJ1-1 and V is TRBV18; D perhaps matches TRBD1 (6 bases). Trimming cost V 4 bases and J 8 bases, with 11 bases left between them. The CDR3 runs to 12 residues. Germline CDR1 is KGHSH and CDR2 is LQKENI. DNA for the CDR3: TGTGCCAGCTCACGACAGGCAGGGGAAGCTTTCTTT. Protein: CASSRQAGEAFF.

This clone was observed a few times. This chain joins TRBV4-1 and TRBJ1-3; D ambiguous. CDR3 length: 16 residues. Germline CDR1 is MGHRA and CDR2 is YSYEKL. V shed 1 base and J shed 0 bases, with 10 bases lying between them. This CDR3 is CASSQADWSSGNTIYF. The CDR3 DNA sequence: TGCGCCAGCAGCCAAGCGGACTGGAGCTCTGGAAACACCATATATTTT.

The gene calls are TRBV9 and TRBJ2-7, with TRBD2 matching 15 bases. After removal of 4 bases from V and 2 bases from J, the junction contained 7 bases not matched to a gene. CDR3 size: 17 residues. CDR1 SGDLS and CDR2 YYNGEE come from the germline V gene. CDR3 region: CASSPGLAGGITYEQYF. CDR3 DNA: TGTGCCAGCAGCCCAGGACTAGCGGGGGGGATCACCTACGAGCAGTACTTC.